One sample yielded the 23 T cell receptor beta chains listed below, sequenced in a study of spatial heterogeneity in lung cancer. A single record per CDR3 protein comes from TCRdb applying MiXCR to the 5' RACE reads. The repertoire includes approximately 92,000 distinct CDR3 sequences, 9.5% to 15% of them detected once, and more than 40% sits in the top ten. Time point denoted: sample taken at primary tumor resection. Sample: PBMCs, taken at surgery. The origin of the receptors is a male donor with early-stage non-small cell lung cancer.

This clonotype was observed at least ten times. The chain is built from TRBV6-2 or TRBV6-3 and TRBJ2-3, with D unclear. The CDR3 is 13 residues long. With 7 bases removed from V and 6 bases from J, the gap between germline ends came to 14 bases. The germline V gene has CDR1 MNHEY and CDR2 SVGEGT. In nucleotides, the CDR3 is TGTGCCAGCACTCTAGGGTCTGGTGATACGCAGTATTTT. It encodes CASTLGSGDTQYF.

This clonotype was counted between two and nine times. J is TRBJ1-2 and V is TRBV6-6; perhaps TRBD1 as D (6 bases). V was cut by 5 bases and J by 7 bases, with 17 bases left in between. CDR3 length equals 14 residues. Germline lookup yields CDR1 MNHNY and CDR2 SVGAGI (reference sequence). CDR3 protein: CASSRTGTQSGYTF. CDR3 DNA sequence: TGTGCCAGCAGTCGCACCGGGACACAAAGTGGCTACACCTTC.

This clonotype was seen repeatedly, ten times or more. The V and J genes are TRBV6-5 and TRBJ1-1; no clear D gene. Per germline, CDR1 MNHEY and CDR2 SVGAGI. The CDR3 contains 11 residues. V was trimmed by 2 bases and J by 8 bases, leaving 6 bases between them. The CDR3 region has the DNA TGTGCCAGCAGTTACGCCGGCGAAGCTTTCTTT. Translated, it gives CASSYAGEAFF.

This clonotype came up a few times. The chain recombines TRBV9 with TRBJ2-3, with D unclear. The CDR3 extends over 13 amino acids. V was trimmed by 0 bases and J by 4 bases, leaving 6 bases between them. Per the germline V gene, CDR1 is SGDLS and CDR2 is YYNGEE. The CDR3 protein is CASSVGGADTQYF. CDR3 DNA: TGTGCCAGCAGCGTAGGAGGTGCAGATACGCAGTATTTT.

This clonotype was recorded at least ten times. The V gene is TRBV7-2, the J gene TRBJ2-5; D is unclear. Trimming shortened V by 2 bases and J by 1 base, and 14 bases separated the two germline ends. CDR3 length equals 16 residues. CDR1 SGHTA and CDR2 FQGNSA come from the germline V gene. CDR3: CASSLLFQEPQETQYF. DNA for the CDR3: TGTGCCAGCAGCTTACTTTTCCAGGAACCCCAAGAGACCCAGTACTTC. Drawing the rest from reference TRBV7-2 and TRBJ2-5, the complete variable domain is GAGVSQSPSNKVTEKGKDVELRCDPISGHTALYWYRQSLGQGLEFLIYFQGNSAPDKSGLPSDRFSAERTGGSVSTLTIQRTQQEDSAVYLCASSLLFQEPQETQYFGPGTRLLVL.

The chain combines TRBV3-1 with TRBJ2-7; weak D call: TRBD2 (5 bases). CDR1 and CDR2 (germline): LGHDT, YNNKEL (reference sequence). V lost 5 bases and J lost 3, with 17 bases in between. The CDR3 totals 15 residues. The CDR3 nucleotides read TGTGCCAGCAGCGGCCGGGAAGGGATAGTCTACGAGCAGTACTTC. Translating gives CASSGREGIVYEQYF.

The chain carries TRBV5-6 and TRBJ2-1; D is ambiguous. This CDR3 comprises 16 residues. Deletions cut 3 bases from V and 4 bases from J, with 17 bases between. Germline V gene data show CDR1 as SGHDT and CDR2 as YYEEEE. In DNA, the CDR3 is TGTGCCAGCAGCTCCTCGCCGGGCCCCGCTTACAATGAGCAGTTCTTC. Protein product: CASSSSPGPAYNEQFF. The full variable domain, in which reference TRBV5-6 and TRBJ2-1 provide the parts outside the CDR3, is DAGVTQSPTHLIKTRGQQVTLRCSPKSGHDTVSWYQQALGQGPQFIFQYYEEEERQRGNFPDRFSGHQFPNYSSELNVNALLLGDSALYLCASSSSPGPAYNEQFFGPGTRLTVL.

This rearrangement joins TRBV18 to TRBJ2-2; unclear D gene. The V and J ends lost 4 bases and 5 bases respectively, with 8 bases between them. This CDR3 has 13 amino acids. CDR1 is KGHSH and CDR2 is LQKENI in the germline V gene. The CDR3 is CASSQTVTGELFF. Here the CDR3 DNA reads TGTGCCAGCTCACAGACGGTGACCGGGGAGCTGTTTTTT.

The chain recombines TRBV20-1 with TRBJ2-5; 10 bases agree with TRBD2. Germline V gene lookup returns CDR1 DFQATT and CDR2 SNEGSKA (reference sequence). J was trimmed by 2 bases and V by 1 base; bases with no gene match: 10. The CDR3 totals 17 residues. This chain's CDR3 is CSARAALAGAGQETQYF. The CDR3 DNA is TGCAGTGCTAGAGCAGCCCTAGCGGGAGCTGGGCAAGAGACCCAGTACTTC.

This chain connects TRBV10-3 to TRBJ1-2, with a weak D call TRBD1 (5 bases). The CDR3 is 15 residues long. V gave up 3 bases and J gave up 3 bases, with 14 bases separating them. The germline gives CDR1 ENHRY, CDR2 SYGVKD. CDR3 sequence (DNA): TGTGCCATCAGTGACCTAGGGGCGGGAGACTATGGCTACACCTTC. Its translation: CAISDLGAGDYGYTF.

Ten or more counts support this clonotype. The V call is TRBV23-1, the J call TRBJ2-3; the D gene is possibly TRBD1 (5 bases). TRBV23-1 is an ORF for which the function is uncertain. V was pared by 3 bases and J by 7 bases, with 8 bases between. The CDR3 loop spans 12 amino acids. CDR3 DNA sequence: TGCGCCAGCAGTCACACAGGAAATACGCAGTATTTT. Its protein product is CASSHTGNTQYF.

This clonotype was counted only a few times. The rearrangement joins TRBV4-1 to TRBJ1-6, with D perhaps matching TRBD1 (5 bases). The V end was cut by 3 bases, the J end by 6 bases, with 12 bases between. This CDR3 spans 15 amino acids. Germline CDR1 MGHRA, CDR2 YSYEKL. The CDR3 DNA is TGCGCCAGCAGCCAGTCGGGACGTACTAATTCACCCCTCCACTTT. It specifies CASSQSGRTNSPLHF.

The chain combines TRBV6-2 or TRBV6-3 with TRBJ1-5; TRBD1 matches 7 bases. The CDR3 length is 17 residues. Germline V gives CDR1 MNHEY, CDR2 SVGEGT. Germline trimming cut 2 bases from V and 3 bases from J; bases unmatched to any gene: 10. The CDR3 reads CASSYPLGTANNQPQHF. In nucleotides, the CDR3 is TGTGCCAGCAGTTACCCACTGGGGACAGCAAACAATCAGCCCCAGCATTTT.

This clonotype was counted ten times or more. The J gene is TRBJ1-4, the V gene TRBV20-1, with a weak D call TRBD1 (5 bases). Deletions cut 6 bases from V and 8 bases from J, with 22 bases between. Germline assignment: CDR1 DFQATT and CDR2 SNEGSKA (reference sequence). This CDR3 comprises 15 residues. CDR3 nucleotides: TGCAGTGCGTTCCAAGGTGGGGGTCCAACGGAAAAACTGTTTTTT. Protein: CSAFQGGGPTEKLFF.

This clonotype came up many times. The genes are TRBV10-3 and TRBJ2-3; D might be TRBD1 (6 bases). Germline V gene data show CDR1 as ENHRY and CDR2 as SYGVKD. This CDR3 is built from 12 residues. V lost 10 bases to trimming and J lost 5 bases, with 13 bases between them. CDR3 loop: CATSEGGDTQYF. DNA for the CDR3: TGTGCCACCTCTGAAGGGGGAGATACGCAGTATTTT.

The rearrangement links TRBV10-2 to TRBJ2-3; possibly TRBD1 or TRBD2 for D (5 bases each). This CDR3 is built from 14 residues. Germline V lookup: CDR1 WSHSY, CDR2 SAAADI. The V end lost 6 bases, the J end lost 2 bases, and 12 bases lay between the germline ends. As DNA, the CDR3 is TGCGCCAGCAGCCGGGACGCCGACACAGATACGCAGTATTTT. Its protein product is CASSRDADTDTQYF.

The rearrangement joins TRBV2 to TRBJ2-1, with D perhaps TRBD2 (5 bases). There are 16 residues in the CDR3. The germline V gene has CDR1 SNHLY and CDR2 FYNNEI. V gave up 2 bases and J gave up 2 bases, with 13 bases separating them. Here the CDR3 DNA reads TGTGCCAGCAGTGAATGGCTAGCCGACGCCTACAATGAGCAGTTCTTC. This sequence encodes CASSEWLADAYNEQFF.

This clonotype was counted ten times or more. This chain links TRBV27 with TRBJ2-3; no clear D gene. Germline V gene data show CDR1 as MNHEY and CDR2 as SMNVEV (reference sequence). Trimming stripped 6 bases from V and 1 base from J, with 5 bases between. The CDR3 loop spans 12 amino acids. In DNA form, the CDR3 reads TGTGCCAGCAGCGCCGGCACAGATACGCAGTATTTT. It specifies CASSAGTDTQYF.

This clonotype has ten or more counts. This chain links TRBV6-1 with TRBJ2-5; 8 bases match TRBD1. This CDR3 region has 14 residues. The germline V gene has CDR1 MNHNS and CDR2 SASEGT. The junction had 3 bases not matched to a gene; V was cut back by 3 bases and J by 3 bases. The CDR3 spells CASSERTGKETQYF. As DNA, the CDR3 is TGTGCCAGCAGTGAGAGGACAGGGAAAGAGACCCAGTACTTC.

This clonotype was detected many times. This sequence joins TRBV30 and TRBJ2-3; TRBD2 aligns across 10 bases. CDR1 GTSNPN and CDR2 SVGIG come from the germline V gene (reference sequence). The CDR3 loop spans 17 amino acids. V was clipped by 2 bases and J by 3 bases; unmatched bases: 11. CDR3 residues: CAWSTPWTSGHTDTQYF. In DNA form, the CDR3 reads TGTGCCTGGAGTACCCCCTGGACTAGCGGTCATACAGATACGCAGTATTTT. The variable domain in full, completed from reference TRBV30 and TRBJ2-3, reads SQTIHQWPATLVQPVGSPLSLECTVEGTSNPNLYWYRQAAGRGLQLLFYSVGIGQISSEVPQNLSASRPQDRQFILSSKKLLLSDSGFYLCAWSTPWTSGHTDTQYFGPGTRLTVL.

This clonotype was seen a few times. The chain is built from TRBV5-1 and TRBJ2-2; D remains ambiguous. Per germline, CDR1 SGHRS and CDR2 YFSETQ. The V end lost 0 bases, the J end lost 7 bases, and 4 bases lay between the germline ends. The CDR3 is made up of 12 amino acids. For the CDR3, the DNA is TGCGCCAGCAGCTTGGAGATCGGGGAGCTGTTTTTT. It is translated as CASSLEIGELFF.

The chain links TRBV4-3 to TRBJ2-5; 10 nucleotides agree with TRBD2. Germline CDR1 LGHNA, CDR2 YSLEER. CDR3 length: 15 amino acids. V shed 6 bases and J 3 bases; nucleotides not matched to a gene: 7. DNA of the CDR3: TGCGCCAGCAGTTTAAGCGGGAGGGCCGAAGAGACCCAGTACTTC. Amino acid sequence: CASSLSGRAEETQYF.

This clonotype was seen a few times. The chain joins TRBV10-3 to TRBJ2-1, with TRBD2 identical over 9 bases. The germline V gene has CDR1 ENHRY and CDR2 SYGVKD. The CDR3 contains 15 residues. Losses at the gene ends were 3 bases for V and 5 bases for J; bases not matched to a gene: 5. The CDR3 region has the DNA TGTGCCATCAGTGACCCAGCGGGGGGCCACAATGAGCAGTTCTTC. Amino acid sequence: CAISDPAGGHNEQFF.